Shown below are 29 T cell receptor beta chains from a single sample sequenced in a study of cytomegalovirus exposure and HLA in healthy donors. PCR amplification relied on 60 Vbeta primers (plus 13 Jbeta primers). The table came from immunoSEQ multiplex PCR; TCRdb's copy has only in-frame clones and leaves some out. The sample shows fewer than 200,000 clones, 75% to 90% of them seen only once. Input material: PBMCs. The receptors stem from a male donor in good health and CMV-seronegative.

The chain recombines TRBV6-1 with TRBJ1-1; D may be TRBD1 (6 bases). The CDR3 has 13 residues. Germline loops: CDR1 MNHNS, CDR2 SASEGT. V lost 2 bases and J 7 bases, leaving 11 bases between the germline ends. CDR3 amino acids: CASSERGTLEAFF. The CDR3 coding sequence is TGTGCCAGCAGTGAAAGGGGGACCCTTGAAGCTTTCTTT.

The CDR3 loop is CASSNQGTAATEAFF. CDR3 nucleotides: TGTGCCAGTAGTAACCAGGGGACCGCGGCCACTGAAGCTTTCTTT. The chain recombines TRBV19 with TRBJ1-1, with TRBD1 as a possible D gene (6 bases). This CDR3 is built from 15 residues. CDR1 is LNHDA and CDR2 is SQIVND in the germline V gene (reference sequence). V lost 4 bases to trimming and J lost 4 bases, with 16 bases between them.

The chain combines TRBV13 with TRBJ2-7; 7 bases are a match to TRBD1. The CDR3 length is 15 residues. The junction had 7 bases not matched to a gene; V was cut back by 4 bases and J by 1 base. Germline-derived CDR1 and CDR2 are PRHDT and FYEKMQ (reference sequence). In DNA, the CDR3 is TGTGCCAGCAGCTCAGTGGGACAGATGTCCTACGAGCAGTACTTC. It encodes CASSSVGQMSYEQYF.

The chain combines TRBV5-5 with TRBJ1-2; TRBD1 aligns across 7 bases. Trimming removed 4 bases from V and 2 bases from J; junction bases left unmatched: 2. The CDR3 extends over 13 amino acids. Germline CDR1 is SGHKS and CDR2 is YYEKEE (reference sequence). The CDR3 DNA is TGTGCCAGCAGCCAGGACAGGAACTATGGCTACACCTTC. Amino acids: CASSQDRNYGYTF.

This clone was detected once. The rearrangement joins TRBV18 to TRBJ1-1; D unclear. V was trimmed by 8 bases and J by 3 bases, leaving 10 bases between them. This CDR3 spans 12 amino acids. CDR1 and CDR2 (germline): KGHSH, LQKENI. This CDR3 is CASLRGDTEAFF. In DNA, the CDR3 is TGTGCCAGCCTACGCGGGGACACTGAAGCTTTCTTT. The complete variable domain, with remaining parts taken from reference TRBV18 and TRBJ1-1, reads NAGVMQNPRHLVRRRGQEARLRCSPMKGHSHVYWYRQLPEEGLKFMVYLQKENIIDESGMPKERFSAEFPKEGPSILRIQQVVRGDSAAYFCASLRGDTEAFFGQGTRLTVV.

V is TRBV5-4 and J is TRBJ2-7; 7 positions match TRBD2. V was pared by 0 bases and J by 0 bases, with 9 bases of the junction left unmatched. The V gene's germline CDR1 is SGHNT and CDR2 YYREEE (reference sequence). CDR3 length: 17 amino acids. The CDR3 loop is CASSLGGGAGLSYEQYF. The CDR3 nucleotides read TGTGCCAGCAGCTTGGGGGGTGGAGCGGGGCTCTCCTACGAGCAGTACTTC.

This chain connects TRBV6-1 to TRBJ2-7, with D tentatively TRBD1 (6 bases). CDR1 and CDR2 from the germline V gene are MNHNS and SASEGT. The CDR3 runs to 11 residues. V lost 7 bases, J lost 6 bases, and 10 bases lay in between. For the CDR3, the DNA is TGTGCCAGCACAGGGGCGGCCGAGCAGTACTTC. It specifies CASTGAAEQYF.

This rearrangement joins TRBV4-1 to TRBJ1-5, with D possibly TRBD1 on 6 matching bases. The germline CDR1 and CDR2 sequences are MGHRA and YSYEKL. The CDR3 consists of 15 residues. Trimming removed 5 bases at V and 5 bases at J, with 16 bases between. In DNA, the CDR3 is TGCGCCAGCAGCGAACGGGACACCAACTATCAGCCCCAGCATTTT. It encodes CASSERDTNYQPQHF.

The chain uses TRBV29-1 and TRBJ2-7, with TRBD1 identical over 8 bases. Trimming cost V 1 base and J 0 bases; bases outside gene matches: 14. The CDR3 is 18 residues long. Germline CDR1 is SQVTM and CDR2 is ANQGSEA. CDR3 in DNA: TGCAGCGTTGAAGCCGTCGGGGAACAGGGGGAACGCTCCTACGAGCAGTACTTC. Translated, it gives CSVEAVGEQGERSYEQYF.

This clone has just a few counts. The CDR3 DNA is TGTGCCAGCAGTTACGGGCTGGAGGGCACTGAAGCTTTCTTT. Residues: CASSYGLEGTEAFF. V usage is TRBV6-5 and J usage is TRBJ1-1, with D uncertain. V gave up 2 bases and J gave up 4 bases, with 11 bases separating them. Germline-derived CDR1 and CDR2 are MNHEY and SVGAGI. This CDR3 region has 14 residues.

J is TRBJ2-7 and V is TRBV5-5, with 12 bases lining up with TRBD2. Germline loops: CDR1 SGHKS, CDR2 YYEKEE (reference sequence). The V gene end was trimmed by 6 bases and the J gene end by 3 bases; junction bases not matched to a gene: 7. This CDR3 spans 15 amino acids. In nucleotides, the CDR3 is TGTGCCAGCACCACGACTAGCGGGGGCCGCTACGAGCAGTACTTC. It encodes CASTTTSGGRYEQYF.

V and J are TRBV4-3 and TRBJ1-5; possibly TRBD1 for D (5 bases). Germline CDR1 and CDR2: LGHNA and YSLEER. The CDR3 loop spans 15 amino acids. V lost 0 bases, J lost 6 bases, and 12 bases lay in between. This CDR3 is CASSQDARVGQPQHF. In DNA form, the CDR3 reads TGCGCCAGCAGCCAAGACGCCAGGGTGGGTCAGCCCCAGCATTTT.

This clone was counted once. The V call is TRBV7-8, the J call TRBJ1-3; 9 positions agree with TRBD1. V lost 4 bases, J lost 2 bases, and 3 bases stayed unmatched. Germline V gene data show CDR1 as SGHVS and CDR2 as FQNEAQ. The CDR3 contains 15 residues. Here the CDR3 reads CASSSDRGAGNTIYF. In DNA, the CDR3 is TGTGCCAGCAGCTCAGACAGGGGGGCTGGAAACACCATATATTTT.

DNA of the CDR3: TGTGCCAGCAGACACTCAGGACTAGCTAACACCGGGGAGCTGTTTTTT. It encodes CASRHSGLANTGELFF. The chain has TRBV9 and TRBJ2-2, with 8 bases matching TRBD2. V lost 5 bases to trimming and J lost 2 bases; unmatched junction nucleotides: 8. The germline V gene has CDR1 SGDLS and CDR2 YYNGEE. This CDR3 comprises 16 residues.

The chain uses TRBV29-1 and TRBJ1-1; maybe TRBD1 (6 bases). Trimming pared 3 bases from V and 4 bases from J, leaving 12 bases between. Germline assignment: CDR1 SQVTM and CDR2 ANQGSEA. The length of the CDR3 is 13 residues. The CDR3 is CSVDIVGGTEAFF. CDR3 sequence (DNA): TGCAGCGTTGATATTGTAGGGGGCACTGAAGCTTTCTTT.

V usage is TRBV30 and J usage is TRBJ1-3; 8 positions agree with TRBD1. The germline V gene has CDR1 GTSNPN and CDR2 SVGIG (reference sequence). V shed 3 bases, J shed 8 bases, and the junction held 9 bases outside the gene matches. This CDR3 region has 14 residues. The CDR3 DNA sequence: TGTGCCTGGAGAGCCCCTGGACAGGGCCACACCATATATTTT. The encoded protein is CAWRAPGQGHTIYF.

J is TRBJ2-1 and V is TRBV14, with TRBD2 matching over 9 bases. The V gene's germline CDR1 is SGHDN and CDR2 FVKESK. V trimming: 1 base; J trimming: 10 bases; junction bases outside the gene matches: 17. This CDR3 spans 18 amino acids. CDR3 DNA: TGTGCCAGCAGCCAAGTTCCCGTTGAGCGGGGGGCGACAAAAGAGCAGTTCTTC. Encoded protein: CASSQVPVERGATKEQFF.

The chain is built from TRBV29-1 and TRBJ1-4, with unresolved D. This CDR3 spans 13 amino acids. Trimming took off 7 bases at V and 5 bases at J, with 14 bases between the two ends. Germline V gives CDR1 SQVTM, CDR2 ANQGSEA. CDR3: CSAGNTKNEKLFF. The CDR3 DNA is TGCAGCGCCGGGAACACAAAGAATGAAAAACTGTTTTTT.

The V gene is TRBV12-5, the J gene TRBJ2-2; possible D gene TRBD1, 6 bases. The CDR3 is 19 residues long. Germline CDR1 LGHNT, CDR2 FRNRAP. V was trimmed by 1 base and J by 6 bases, leaving 24 bases between them. The CDR3 protein is CASGLEWNGGARFSGELFF. Written as DNA, the CDR3 is TGTGCTAGTGGTTTGGAGTGGAATGGGGGCGCTCGGTTCTCCGGGGAGCTGTTTTTT.

The rearrangement links TRBV11-2 to TRBJ1-6; D may be TRBD1 (6 bases). The CDR3 spans 15 residues. V lost 3 bases to trimming and J lost 6 bases, with 12 bases between them. Germline V gene data show CDR1 as SGHAT and CDR2 as FQNNGV. CDR3 DNA sequence: TGTGCCAGCAGCTTGTCGGCAGGGGTTAATTCACCCCTCCACTTT. Its translation is CASSLSAGVNSPLHF.

This chain uses TRBV6-5 with TRBJ2-5; 7 bases align to TRBD1. The J call may be in error: the DNA end matches TRBJ2-7 better. Germline loops: CDR1 MNHEY, CDR2 SVGAGI. There are 15 residues in the CDR3. The CDR3 DNA reads TGTGCCAGCAGTTACACGACAGGGTCGACCTACGAGCAGTACTTC. Protein sequence: CASSYTTGSTYEQYF.

The DNA of the CDR3 is TGTGCCAGTCGATTCCGGGACTCCCAAGAGACCCAGTACTTC. Translated, it gives CASRFRDSQETQYF. The rearrangement joins TRBV19 to TRBJ2-5; perhaps TRBD2 as D (6 bases). The CDR3 runs 14 residues. Per the germline V gene, CDR1 is LNHDA and CDR2 is SQIVND (reference sequence). The V end was cut by 8 bases, the J end by 1 base, with 14 bases between.

This clone was observed a few times. The chain joins TRBV14 to TRBJ1-6; 11 bases are a match to TRBD1. With 3 bases clipped from V and 7 bases from J, the junction kept 2 bases outside the gene matches. This CDR3 has 15 amino acids. CDR1 SGHDN and CDR2 FVKESK come from the germline V gene. DNA for the CDR3: TGTGCCAGCAGCCAGGGGACAGGGGGGAATTCACCCCTCCACTTT. This encodes CASSQGTGGNSPLHF. The whole variable domain, filled in from reference TRBV14 and TRBJ1-6, reads EAGVTQFPSHSVIEKGQTVTLRCDPISGHDNLYWYRRVMGKEIKFLLHFVKESKQDESGMPNNRFLAERTGGTYSTLKVQPAELEDSGVYFCASSQGTGGNSPLHFGNGTRLTVT.

The V and J genes are TRBV10-3 and TRBJ1-1, with D hard to call. The CDR3 has 13 amino acids. Germline V gene data show CDR1 as ENHRY and CDR2 as SYGVKD. The V end lost 8 bases, the J end lost 5 bases, and 15 bases lay between the germline ends. CDR3 nucleotides: TGTGCCATCTCTCTCGAGGGTGCGACTGAAGCTTTCTTT. It yields the protein CAISLEGATEAFF.

The rearrangement uses TRBV6-1 and TRBJ2-5; maybe TRBD1 (6 bases). With 4 bases removed from V and 2 bases from J, the gap between germline ends came to 11 bases. Looked up from germline, CDR1 is MNHNS and CDR2 is SASEGT. The CDR3 runs 14 residues. The CDR3 DNA is TGTGCCAGCAGTGGGCGCAGGGGTCAAGAGACCCAGTACTTC. This gives the protein CASSGRRGQETQYF.

This chain links TRBV7-9 with TRBJ1-2; no clear D gene. CDR1 and CDR2 from the germline V gene are SEHNR and FQNEAQ (reference sequence). This CDR3 has 14 amino acids. V lost 1 base, J lost 3 bases, and 9 bases lay in between. The CDR3 here is CASSLVPPDYGYTF. Written as DNA, the CDR3 is TGTGCCAGCAGCTTAGTGCCGCCGGACTATGGCTACACCTTC.

The chain uses TRBV6-1 and TRBJ2-1; 9 positions match TRBD1. Trimming cost V 7 bases and J 6 bases; bases outside gene matches: 1. Looked up from germline, CDR1 is MNHNS and CDR2 is SASEGT. The CDR3 runs to 12 residues. CDR3 DNA sequence: TGTGCCAGCACGACAGGGGGCAATGAGCAGTTCTTC. This codes for CASTTGGNEQFF.

The chain joins TRBV4-1 to TRBJ1-5; 7 bases fit TRBD1. The junction had 11 bases not matched to a gene; V was cut back by 0 bases and J by 3 bases. The germline V gene encodes CDR1 MGHRA and CDR2 YSYEKL. The CDR3 has 18 residues. The DNA for the CDR3 is TGCGCCAGCAGCCAAGAGTCTCCGGGACAGTACCTCAATCAGCCCCAGCATTTT. It specifies CASSQESPGQYLNQPQHF.

The gene calls are TRBV28 and TRBJ1-2; 8 bases map to TRBD1. The trim removed 10 bases at V and 8 bases at J, leaving 9 bases unmatched. CDR1 MDHEN and CDR2 SYDVKM come from the germline V gene. The CDR3 covers 12 residues. CDR3 residues: CATRGPLEGYTF. The CDR3 region has the DNA TGTGCCACCAGGGGGCCTCTTGAGGGCTACACCTTC.